This record concerns one T cell receptor beta chain sequence. Its antigen is not identified. The primer mix had 60 Vbeta and 13 Jbeta primers. Clones were sequenced by immunoSEQ multiplex PCR, and TCRdb holds only the in-frame ones, with some missing. Of 150,000 to 200,000 clones in the sample, roughly 85% were seen once. This entry comes from a study of cytomegalovirus exposure and HLA in healthy donors. V gave up 7 bases and J gave up 2 bases; unmatched junction bases: 4. CDR3 length: 13 residues. Germline V gene lookup returns CDR1 MNHNS and CDR2 SASEGT. General study results and limits: Prior analysis indicated that the majority of TCR beta V segments exhibited productivity approximately 90% or approximately 30% of the time.

The source is a woman aged 45-60 years in good health and CMV-seronegative. The chain joins TRBV6-1 to TRBJ1-1; 7 bases map to TRBD1. The sample taken for sequencing was PBMCs. The CDR3 reads CASNRQGNTEAFF. Written as DNA, the CDR3 is TGTGCCAGCAATAGACAGGGAAACACTGAAGCTTTCTTT.